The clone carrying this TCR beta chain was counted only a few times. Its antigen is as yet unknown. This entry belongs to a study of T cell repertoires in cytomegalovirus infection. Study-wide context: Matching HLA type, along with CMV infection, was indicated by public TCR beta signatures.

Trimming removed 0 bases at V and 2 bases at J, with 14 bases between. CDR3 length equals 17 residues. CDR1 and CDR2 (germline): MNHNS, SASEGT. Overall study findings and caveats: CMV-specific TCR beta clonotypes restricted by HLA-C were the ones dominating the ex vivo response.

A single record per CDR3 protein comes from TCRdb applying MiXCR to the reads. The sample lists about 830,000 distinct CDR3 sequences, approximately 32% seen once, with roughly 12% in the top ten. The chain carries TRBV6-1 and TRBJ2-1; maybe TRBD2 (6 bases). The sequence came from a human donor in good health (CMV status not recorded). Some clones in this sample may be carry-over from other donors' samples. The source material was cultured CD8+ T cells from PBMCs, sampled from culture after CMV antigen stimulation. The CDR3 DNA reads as TGTGCCAGCAGTGAAGCGGGACTCTCTTCCACCTACAATGAGCAGTTCTTC. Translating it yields CASSEAGLSSTYNEQFF.